This T cell receptor (beta chain) was sequenced in a study of blood T cell repertoires in COVID-19. Trimming at V came to 4 bases and at J to 3 bases, leaving 2 bases not matched to a gene. The CDR3 is made up of 15 amino acids. Germline lookup yields CDR1 SGHDN and CDR2 FVKESK. TCRdb keeps only in-frame clones here, not all; method: immunoSEQ multiplex PCR. The table has around 290,000 clones, around 86% seen once. This sequence originates from a woman in her late teens or twenties who had recovered from COVID-19. The sample taken for sequencing was PBMCs or T cells enriched from blood (not recorded which). The rearrangement uses TRBV14 and TRBJ1-3; 11 bases align to TRBD1. The CDR3, as DNA: TGTGCCAGCAGCCTCGGGACAGGGGGTGGAAACACCATATATTTT. As protein: CASSLGTGGGNTIYF.